This TCR beta chain stems from a study of T-cell reconstitution after alpha-beta-depleted transplantation in children (dated by TCRdb to the mid-2010s). With respect to the entire study: The study quantitatively tracked T-cell immune reconstitution after TCRalphabeta/CD19-depleted allogeneic hematopoietic cell transplantation in children using TCR repertoire profiling. Overall study outcomes, separate from this receptor: Hyperexpanded clone frequencies declined over subsequent months; after one year, T-cell counts and TCRbeta diversity were mostly attributed to newly produced T cells. Apparently early alphabetaT-cell count recovery about two months after transplant reportedly relied on only several hundred rapidly expanded clones derived from non-depleted graft cells. The high TCRbeta diversity at day 60 in some patients was ascribed to recipient T cells and intrathymic progenitors that had survived conditioning.

Interpreted using the paper, the treatment or condition label stands for: allogeneic hematopoietic cell transplantation with graft depleted of TCRalphabeta T cells and CD19 B cells. The transplant recipients were children given TCRalphabeta/CD19-depleted allogeneic hematopoietic cell grafts. Receptors were amplified or captured by PCR. Sequencing relied on an Illumina HiSeq 2500. Molecular barcoding was employed in the preparation of TCR libraries, with unique molecular identifiers being used to normalize TCRbeta repertoire quantification. TCRdb reprocessed the public reads (quality trimming at Q25 with fastp, clone calling with MiXCR) and kept in-frame beta chains. CDR3 protein sequences are deduplicated, and each keeps its most common genes and DNA. Here the sample has about 500,000 distinct CDR3 sequences; over 9.5% occur a single time. The ten largest account for around 15% of the sample. Comments on this clonotype: It lacks a known antigen. It has no much larger one-base neighbor in the sample; base qualities were not kept.

The CDR3 spans 15 residues, from the cysteine through the phenylalanine. Only the CDR3 portion is preserved as DNA: 45 bases, with reading frame beginning at the first base. The germline V gene sets CDR1 to SGHRS and CDR2 to YFSETQ. V loses 4 bases of germline sequence and J loses 0 bases, and the interval between the two ends is 10 bases. This sequence uses TRBV5-1 and TRBJ1-4; tentative D gene TRBD1, with 5 bases matching. The sequenced sample was PBMCs, mostly from graft donor cells, obtained 180 days after TCRalphabeta/CD19-depleted stem cell transplant. This TCR was sampled from a female patient between 2 and 15 years old who had a stem cell transplant for aplastic anemia, so the T cells may come from the graft donor. CDR3 protein: CASSGDSPTNEKLFF. The DNA is TGCGCCAGCAGCGGAGACAGCCCAACTAATGAAAAACTGTTTTTT.